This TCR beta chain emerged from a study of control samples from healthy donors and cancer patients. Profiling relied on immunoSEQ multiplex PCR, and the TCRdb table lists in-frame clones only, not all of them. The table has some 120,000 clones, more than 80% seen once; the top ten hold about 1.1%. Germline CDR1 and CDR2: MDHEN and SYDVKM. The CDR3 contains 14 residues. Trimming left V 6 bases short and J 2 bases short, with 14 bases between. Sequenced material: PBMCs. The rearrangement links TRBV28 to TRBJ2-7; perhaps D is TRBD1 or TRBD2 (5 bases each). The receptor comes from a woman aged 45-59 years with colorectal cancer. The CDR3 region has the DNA TGTGCCAGCAGCCCGGGACCGCAAGCCTACGAGCAGTACTTC. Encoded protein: CASSPGPQAYEQYF.